The 20 T cell receptor beta chains presented below share a single source sample, sequenced in a study of breast tumors, draining lymph nodes, adjacent tissues. From the multiplex PCR reads, TCRdb called clonotypes with MiXCR, one entry per CDR3 protein. The repertoire holds about 21,000 distinct CDR3 sequences, around 40% seen once, with roughly 24% in the top ten. Sequencing was performed on breast tumor tissue. The receptors derive from a female donor with breast cancer. Some clones in this sample may be carry-over from other donors' samples.

This clonotype was seen many times. The chain couples TRBV9 to TRBJ2-1; 12 bases agree with TRBD2. Germline V gives CDR1 SGDLS, CDR2 YYNGEE. The CDR3 extends over 16 amino acids. The junction had 8 bases not matched to a gene; V was cut back by 4 bases and J by 6 bases. Here the CDR3 DNA reads TGTGCCAGCAGCATTACCCCTAGCGGGAGGGGCAATGAGCAGTTCTTC. This translates into CASSITPSGRGNEQFF.

This clonotype is judged medium-sized. The chain is built from TRBV7-2 and TRBJ2-3, with D possibly TRBD1 on 5 matching bases. The germline V and J ends were trimmed by 4 bases and 4 bases, with 12 bases remaining between them. The CDR3 length is 14 residues. Looked up from germline, CDR1 is SGHTA and CDR2 is FQGNSA. DNA for the CDR3: TGTGCCAGCAGCTGGGCACCAGGGTCAGATACGCAGTATTTT. It translates to CASSWAPGSDTQYF.

This clonotype came up a few times. The chain is built from TRBV12-3 or TRBV12-4 and TRBJ1-2, with a tentative D call TRBD1 (5 bases). This CDR3 comprises 15 residues. The V gene lost 5 bases and the J gene lost 8 bases, with 21 bases spanning the gap. This CDR3 reads CASSARDRSHLGYTF. CDR3 in DNA: TGTGCCAGCAGTGCCCGGGACCGGTCCCACTTGGGCTACACCTTC.

This clonotype was seen many times. The gene calls are TRBV11-1 and TRBJ2-2, with TRBD2 matching 10 bases. The CDR3 sequence is 18 residues long. CDR1 SGHAT and CDR2 FQDESV come from the germline V gene (reference sequence). The junction had 12 bases not matched to a gene; V was cut back by 1 base and J by 7 bases. The CDR3 here is CASSLEKGLAGDVGELFF. CDR3 in DNA: TGTGCCAGCAGCTTAGAGAAGGGGCTAGCGGGAGACGTCGGGGAGCTGTTTTTT.

The rearrangement uses TRBV29-1 and TRBJ1-2; no clear D. The length of the CDR3 is 12 residues. The germline V gene has CDR1 SQVTM and CDR2 ANQGSEA. V lost 4 bases, J lost 1 base, and 7 bases lay in between. CDR3: CSVGDGNYGYTF. Written as DNA, the CDR3 is TGCAGCGTTGGAGACGGTAACTATGGCTACACCTTC. Full variable domain (remainder filled in from reference TRBV29-1 and TRBJ1-2): SAVISQKPSRDICQRGTSLTIQCQVDSQVTMMFWYRQQPGQSLTLIATANQGSEATYESGFVIDKFPISRPNLTFSTLTVSNMSPEDSSIYLCSVGDGNYGYTFGSGTRLTVV.

The chain recombines TRBV5-1 with TRBJ2-2; 7 nucleotides match TRBD2. The CDR3 length is 15 residues. Germline CDR1 is SGHRS and CDR2 is YFSETQ. Trimming at V came to 0 bases and at J to 6 bases, leaving 5 bases not matched to a gene. CDR3 sequence: CASSLGRGSAGELFF. As DNA, the CDR3 is TGCGCCAGCAGCTTGGGGCGGGGGAGTGCCGGGGAGCTGTTTTTT.

The table lists this clonotype with many counts. Compared with germline, one end of the junction differs, possibly owing to a read error. The chain employs TRBV5-1 and TRBJ2-5, with D possibly being TRBD1 (5 bases). The CDR3 is made up of 14 amino acids. Looked up from germline, CDR1 is SGHRS and CDR2 is YFSETQ. The CDR3 DNA follows: TGCGCCAGCAGCTACGACAGAGTCCAAGACACCCAGTACTTC. This encodes CASSYDRVQDTQYF.

This clonotype appeared a few times. The chain joins TRBV9 to TRBJ1-2; 7 bases are shared with TRBD1. J was trimmed by 6 bases and V by 0 bases; bases with no gene match: 8. CDR3 size: 15 residues. The germline gives CDR1 SGDLS, CDR2 YYNGEE. The DNA for the CDR3 is TGTGCCAGCAGCGTAGTCCTAGGAGGGGGCCATGGCTACACCTTC. It encodes CASSVVLGGGHGYTF.

This clonotype rates as medium-sized. The chain employs TRBV14 and TRBJ2-2; possible D gene TRBD1, 6 bases. The V end lost 0 bases, the J end lost 8 bases, and 13 bases lay between the germline ends. Germline CDR1 reads SGHDN; CDR2 reads FVKESK. The CDR3 length is 15 residues. This chain's CDR3 is CASSQDRRQVGELFF. The CDR3 DNA sequence: TGTGCCAGCAGCCAAGATAGGAGACAGGTTGGGGAGCTGTTTTTT.

The rearrangement joins TRBV7-4 to TRBJ2-1, with 8 bases lining up with TRBD1. Germline lookup yields CDR1 SGHVT and CDR2 SQSDAQ. J lost 5 bases, V lost 5 bases, and 8 bases had no gene match. This CDR3 is 15 amino acids long. The CDR3 is CASSPDRVGDNEQFF. CDR3 sequence (DNA): TGTGCCAGCAGCCCGGACAGGGTCGGGGACAATGAGCAGTTCTTC.

The V and J genes are TRBV2 and TRBJ2-7; D gene uncertain. This CDR3 comprises 15 residues. The V end was cut by 7 bases, the J end by 2 bases, with 18 bases between. The germline V gene encodes CDR1 SNHLY and CDR2 FYNNEI. Written as DNA, the CDR3 is TGTGCCAGCACCCAAAGGCCCCCTGCCACCTACGAGCAGTACTTC. Its translation: CASTQRPPATYEQYF.

This clonotype was observed many times. The chain recombines TRBV9 with TRBJ2-2; D is undetermined. CDR1 and CDR2 from the germline V gene are SGDLS and YYNGEE. The V and J ends lost 1 base and 4 bases respectively, with 5 bases between them. The CDR3 contains 13 residues. In DNA, the CDR3 is TGTGCCAGCAGCGTATTCGTCACCGGGGAGCTGTTTTTT. As protein: CASSVFVTGELFF. Full variable domain (remainder filled in from reference TRBV9 and TRBJ2-2): DSGVTQTPKHLITATGQRVTLRCSPRSGDLSVYWYQQSLDQGLQFLIQYYNGEERAKGNILERFSAQQFPDLHSELNLSSLELGDSALYFCASSVFVTGELFFGEGSRLTVL.

In its sample, this clonotype was seen a few times. The rearrangement links TRBV10-3 to TRBJ1-5, with TRBD1 identical over 7 bases. The V segment lost 6 bases and the J segment 2 bases; nucleotides outside the gene matches: 13. Germline CDR1 and CDR2: ENHRY and SYGVKD. The CDR3 has 17 amino acids. CDR3 nucleotides: TGTGCCATCAGCCCGGGACAGTCCAAATCCCGCAATCAGCCCCAGCATTTT. The encoded protein is CAISPGQSKSRNQPQHF.

The rearrangement uses TRBV15 and TRBJ1-4, with a tentative D call TRBD1 (6 bases). The germline V gene encodes CDR1 LNHNV and CDR2 YYDKDF (reference sequence). The germline V and J ends were trimmed by 3 bases and 3 bases, with 14 bases remaining between them. The CDR3 is 16 amino acids. CDR3 sequence reads: CATSRDGGAANEKLFF. The CDR3, as DNA: TGTGCCACCAGCAGGGATGGGGGCGCGGCTAATGAAAAACTGTTTTTT.

This clonotype was seen at least ten times. This sequence joins TRBV11-2 and TRBJ2-1; 8 bases map to TRBD2. The germline CDR1 and CDR2 sequences are SGHAT and FQNNGV. After removal of 1 base from V and 10 bases from J, the junction contained 0 bases not matched to a gene. The CDR3 is 12 residues long. CDR3: CASSLAGGEQFF. The CDR3 bases are TGTGCCAGCAGCTTAGCGGGAGGGGAGCAGTTCTTC.

This clonotype has just one count. A clone one base away is much larger, so this may be a read error. The CDR3 does not close with the conserved phenylalanine or tryptophan, likely indicating a read error. The CDR3 reads CASSFGTINEKLFS. DNA for the CDR3: TGTGCCAGCAGCTTCGGGACAATTAATGAAAAACTGTTTTCT. This chain uses TRBV6-1 with TRBJ1-4; D may be TRBD1 (6 bases). The CDR3 runs to 14 residues. Germline V gene lookup returns CDR1 MNHNS and CDR2 SASEGT. V was clipped by 6 bases and J by 4 bases, with 12 bases between them.

This clonotype has ten or more counts. The chain employs TRBV5-4 and TRBJ2-2; perhaps D is TRBD1 or TRBD2 (5 bases each). V lost 4 bases, J lost 0 bases, and 16 bases lay in between. The CDR3 spans 17 residues. Germline assignment: CDR1 SGHNT and CDR2 YYREEE (reference sequence). The CDR3 sequence: CASSPGTAITNTGELFF. The CDR3 nucleotides read TGTGCCAGCAGCCCAGGGACGGCTATAACGAACACCGGGGAGCTGTTTTTT.

The genes are TRBV7-9 and TRBJ2-7; D is undetermined. V was clipped by 4 bases and J by 2 bases, with 6 bases between them. CDR3 length: 12 residues. Germline V CDR1 and CDR2: SEHNR, FQNEAQ (reference sequence). Written as DNA, the CDR3 is TGTGCCAGCAGCTCCACAGCCTACGAGCAGTACTTC. The encoded protein is CASSSTAYEQYF.

This chain links TRBV30 with TRBJ2-7; perhaps TRBD1 as D (6 bases). The germline CDR1 and CDR2 sequences are GTSNPN and SVGIG (reference sequence). The CDR3 covers 12 residues. Trimming pared 4 bases from V and 6 bases from J, leaving 13 bases between. DNA for the CDR3: TGTGCCTGGAACACAGGGCTGTCCGAGCAGTACTTC. It translates to CAWNTGLSEQYF.

As to this clonotype: The DNA is omitted, as the CDR3 cannot be located on it reliably, and the CDR3 follows TCRdb's listing. The genes are TRBV7-2 and TRBJ2-5; the D call of TRBD1 is as the table states it, not checked on the DNA. The CDR3 extends over 23 residues, inclusive of both ends. Germline V gene lookup returns CDR1 SGHTA and CDR2 FQGNSA. The CDR3 loop is CASSHNVRGSGQPQHFGDGTQYF.